The sequence of this TCR beta chain was determined in a study of blood T cell repertoires in COVID-19. Method: immunoSEQ multiplex PCR; TCRdb's copy keeps in-frame clones and lacks some. The table includes around 700,000 clones, 90% detected once. This CDR3 spans 16 amino acids. The J segment lost 4 bases and the V segment lost 0 bases, leaving 3 bases of the junction unmatched. Germline-derived CDR1 and CDR2 are MNHEY and SVGAGI. The J gene is TRBJ2-1, the V gene TRBV6-5; TRBD2 matches 10 bases. Material for sequencing was peripheral blood. This sequence originates from a woman between 18 and 30 years old with acute or convalescent COVID-19. In nucleotides, the CDR3 is TGTGCCAGCAGTTACTCGGAGCGGGGGGGATACAATGAGCAGTTCTTC. This translates into CASSYSERGGYNEQFF.